The text below deals with one T cell receptor (beta chain). V dropped 4 bases and J dropped 14; count of bases not matched to a gene: 22. The CDR3 has 16 amino acids. Per the germline V gene, CDR1 is LNHNV and CDR2 is YYDKDF (reference sequence). This sample is drawn from a study of shared clonotypes between healthy human individuals. Every donor, a Caucasian adult, lived in Nashville, Tennessee. Only in-frame clones appear in the TCRdb table, and some are missing; sequencing was by immunoSEQ multiplex PCR. The sample shows some 2.4 million clones, 93% of them seen only once. The rearrangement links TRBV15 to TRBJ1-1; 7 bases align to TRBD1. The source is a man aged 18 to 30 in good health. Some clones in this sample may be carry-over from other donors' samples. The sample was naive CD4+ T cells from PBMCs. Subset specified: CD45RA+ positively selected. CDR3 nucleotides: TGTGCCACCAGCATCCTGGGAGGGGAGACAGGGCGCAAGCCGTTCTTT. Translated, it gives CATSILGGETGRKPFF.